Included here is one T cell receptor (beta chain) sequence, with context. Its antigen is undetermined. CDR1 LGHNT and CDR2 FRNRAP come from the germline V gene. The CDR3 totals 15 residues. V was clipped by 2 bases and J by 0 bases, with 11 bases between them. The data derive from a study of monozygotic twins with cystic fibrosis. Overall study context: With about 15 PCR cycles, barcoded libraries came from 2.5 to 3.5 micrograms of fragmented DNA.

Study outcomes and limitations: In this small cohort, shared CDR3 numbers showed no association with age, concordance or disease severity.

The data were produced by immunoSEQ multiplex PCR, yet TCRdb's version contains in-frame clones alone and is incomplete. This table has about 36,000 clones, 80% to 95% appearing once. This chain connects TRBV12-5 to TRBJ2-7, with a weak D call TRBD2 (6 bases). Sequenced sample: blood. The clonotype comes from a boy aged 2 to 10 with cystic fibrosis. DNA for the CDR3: TGTGCTAGTGGTTTGTCCCGGGACTCCTCCTACGAGCAGTACTTC. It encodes CASGLSRDSSYEQYF.